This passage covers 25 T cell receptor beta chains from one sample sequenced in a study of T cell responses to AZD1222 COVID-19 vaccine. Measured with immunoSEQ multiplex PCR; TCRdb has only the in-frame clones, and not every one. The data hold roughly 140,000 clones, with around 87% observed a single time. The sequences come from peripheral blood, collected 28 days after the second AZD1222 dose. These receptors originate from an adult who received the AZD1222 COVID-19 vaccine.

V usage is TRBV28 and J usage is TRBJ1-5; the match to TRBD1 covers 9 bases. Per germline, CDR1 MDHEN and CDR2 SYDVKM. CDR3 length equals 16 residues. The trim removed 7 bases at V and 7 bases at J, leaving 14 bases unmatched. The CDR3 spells CASTLATGQGKQPQHF. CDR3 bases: TGTGCCAGCACCCTAGCCACGGGACAGGGAAAACAGCCCCAGCATTTT.

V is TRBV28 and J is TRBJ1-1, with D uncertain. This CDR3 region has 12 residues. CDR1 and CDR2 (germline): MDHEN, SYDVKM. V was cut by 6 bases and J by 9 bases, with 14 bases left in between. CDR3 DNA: TGTGCCAGCAGCCCGGCCCTCCACAAAGCTTTCTTT. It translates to CASSPALHKAFF.

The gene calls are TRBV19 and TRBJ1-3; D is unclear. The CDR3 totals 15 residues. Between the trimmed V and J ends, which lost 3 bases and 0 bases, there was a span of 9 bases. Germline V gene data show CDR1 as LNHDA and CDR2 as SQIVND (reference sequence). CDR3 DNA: TGTGCCAGTAGTATTTATGGCAGCTCTGGAAACACCATATATTTT. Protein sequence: CASSIYGSSGNTIYF.

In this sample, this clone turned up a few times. Here the CDR3 DNA reads TGCAGTGCTAGTGGGCTAGCGGGAGATGAGCAGTTCTTC. It is translated as CSASGLAGDEQFF. V is TRBV20-1 and J is TRBJ2-1; 10 bases match TRBD2. With 3 bases clipped from V and 8 bases from J, the junction kept 4 bases outside the gene matches. This CDR3 is built from 13 residues. Germline values: CDR1 DFQATT, CDR2 SNEGSKA (reference sequence).

The CDR3 sequence is CASSLDPGRADTQYF. Here the CDR3 DNA reads TGCGCCAGCAGCTTGGACCCCGGAAGGGCAGATACGCAGTATTTT. This chain connects TRBV5-1 to TRBJ2-3; D unresolved. The germline CDR1 and CDR2 sequences are SGHRS and YFSETQ. V lost 0 bases to trimming and J lost 4 bases, with 12 bases between them. This CDR3 is built from 15 residues.

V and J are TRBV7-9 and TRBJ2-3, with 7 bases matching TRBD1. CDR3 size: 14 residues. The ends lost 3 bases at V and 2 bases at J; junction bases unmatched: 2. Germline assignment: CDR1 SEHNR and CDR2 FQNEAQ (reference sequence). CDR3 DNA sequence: TGTGCCAGCAGCTTGGACAGGAACACAGATACGCAGTATTTT. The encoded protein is CASSLDRNTDTQYF.

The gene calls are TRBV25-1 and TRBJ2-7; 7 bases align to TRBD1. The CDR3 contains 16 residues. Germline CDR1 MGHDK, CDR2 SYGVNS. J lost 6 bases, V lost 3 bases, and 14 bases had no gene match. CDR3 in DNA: TGTGCCAGCAGTGAGGGACAGAGGGCCGGAGTTGTCGAGCAGTACTTC. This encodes CASSEGQRAGVVEQYF.

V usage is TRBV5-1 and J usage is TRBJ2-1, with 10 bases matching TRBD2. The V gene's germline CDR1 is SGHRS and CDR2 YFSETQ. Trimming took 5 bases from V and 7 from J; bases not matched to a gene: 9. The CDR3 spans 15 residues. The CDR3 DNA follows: TGCGCCAGCAGTTTTCTAGCGGGAGCCCCAAATGAGCAGTTCTTC. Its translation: CASSFLAGAPNEQFF.

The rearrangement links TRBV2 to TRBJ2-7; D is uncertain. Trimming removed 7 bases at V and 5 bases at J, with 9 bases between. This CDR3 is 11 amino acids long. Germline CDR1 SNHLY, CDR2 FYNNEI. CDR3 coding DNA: TGTGCCAGCAACCAGCTCAACGAGCAGTACTTC. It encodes CASNQLNEQYF.

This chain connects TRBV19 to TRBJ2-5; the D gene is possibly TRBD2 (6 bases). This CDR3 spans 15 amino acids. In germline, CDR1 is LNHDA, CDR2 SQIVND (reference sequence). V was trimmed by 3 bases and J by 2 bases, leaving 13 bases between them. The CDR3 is CASSIRGSIQETQYF. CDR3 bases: TGTGCCAGTAGTATCCGGGGGTCGATACAAGAGACCCAGTACTTC. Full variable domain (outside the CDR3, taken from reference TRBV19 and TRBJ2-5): DGGITQSPKYLFRKEGQNVTLSCEQNLNHDAMYWYRQDPGQGLRLIYYSQIVNDFQKGDIAEGYSVSREKKESFPLTVTSAQKNPTAFYLCASSIRGSIQETQYFGPGTRLLVL.

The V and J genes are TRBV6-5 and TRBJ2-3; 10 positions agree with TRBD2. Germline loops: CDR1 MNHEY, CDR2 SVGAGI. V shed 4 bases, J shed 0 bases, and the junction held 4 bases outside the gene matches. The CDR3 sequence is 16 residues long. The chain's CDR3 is CASSLLAGFSTDTQYF. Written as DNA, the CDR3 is TGTGCCAGCAGTTTACTAGCGGGATTTAGCACAGATACGCAGTATTTT.

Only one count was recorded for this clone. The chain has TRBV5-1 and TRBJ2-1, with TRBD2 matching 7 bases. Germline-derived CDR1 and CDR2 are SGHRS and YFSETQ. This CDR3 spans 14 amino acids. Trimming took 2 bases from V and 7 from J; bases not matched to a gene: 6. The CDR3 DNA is TGCGCCAGCAGCTTATCGACTAGCAGGAATGAGCAGTTCTTC. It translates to CASSLSTSRNEQFF. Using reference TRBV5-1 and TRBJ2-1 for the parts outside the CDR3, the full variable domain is KAGVTQTPRYLIKTRGQQVTLSCSPISGHRSVSWYQQTPGQGLQFLFEYFSETQRNKGNFPGRFSGRQFSNSRSEMNVSTLELGDSALYLCASSLSTSRNEQFFGPGTRLTVL.

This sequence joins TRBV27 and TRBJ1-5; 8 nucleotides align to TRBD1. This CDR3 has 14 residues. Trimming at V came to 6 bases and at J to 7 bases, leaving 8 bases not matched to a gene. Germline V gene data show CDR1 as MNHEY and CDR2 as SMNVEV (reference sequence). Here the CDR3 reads CASRSGTGGQPQHF. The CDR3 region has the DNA TGTGCCAGCAGATCCGGGACAGGAGGCCAGCCCCAGCATTTT.

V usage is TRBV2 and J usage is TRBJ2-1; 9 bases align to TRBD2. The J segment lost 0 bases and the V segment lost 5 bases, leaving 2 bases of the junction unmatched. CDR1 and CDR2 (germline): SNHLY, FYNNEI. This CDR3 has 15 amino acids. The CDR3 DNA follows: TGTGCCAGCAGTCTAGCGGGGAGCTCCTACAATGAGCAGTTCTTC. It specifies CASSLAGSSYNEQFF.

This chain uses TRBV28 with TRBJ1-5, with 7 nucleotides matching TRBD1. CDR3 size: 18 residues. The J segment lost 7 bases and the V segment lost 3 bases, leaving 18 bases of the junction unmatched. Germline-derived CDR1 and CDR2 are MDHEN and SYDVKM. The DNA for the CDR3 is TGTGCCAGCAGTTTCCTAATACTTAAGACAGGGAAGGGGCAGCCCCAGCATTTT. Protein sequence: CASSFLILKTGKGQPQHF.

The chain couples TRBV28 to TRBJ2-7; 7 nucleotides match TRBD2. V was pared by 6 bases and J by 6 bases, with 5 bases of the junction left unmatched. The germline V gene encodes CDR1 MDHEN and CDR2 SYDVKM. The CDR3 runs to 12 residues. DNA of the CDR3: TGTGCCAGCAGATTGACGGGGGGCGAGCAGTACTTC. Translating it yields CASRLTGGEQYF.

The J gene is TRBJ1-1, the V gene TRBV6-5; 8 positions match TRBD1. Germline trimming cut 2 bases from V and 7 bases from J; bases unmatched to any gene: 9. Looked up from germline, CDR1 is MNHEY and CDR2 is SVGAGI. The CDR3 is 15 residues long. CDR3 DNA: TGTGCCAGCAGTTACCCTGGACAGGGACGGGTTGAAGCTTTCTTT. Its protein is CASSYPGQGRVEAFF.

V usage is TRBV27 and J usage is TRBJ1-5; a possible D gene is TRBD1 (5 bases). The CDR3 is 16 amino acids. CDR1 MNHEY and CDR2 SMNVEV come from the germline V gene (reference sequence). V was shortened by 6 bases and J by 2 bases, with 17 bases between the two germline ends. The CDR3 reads CASSRGQFGRNQPQHF. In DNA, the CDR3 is TGTGCCAGCAGCCGTGGACAATTTGGGCGCAATCAGCCCCAGCATTTT.

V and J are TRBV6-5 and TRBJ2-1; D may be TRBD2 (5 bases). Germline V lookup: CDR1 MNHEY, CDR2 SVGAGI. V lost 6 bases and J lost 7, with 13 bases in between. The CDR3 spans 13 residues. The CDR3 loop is CASSRGVSNEQFF. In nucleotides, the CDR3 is TGTGCCAGCAGCCGGGGAGTGTCGAATGAGCAGTTCTTC.

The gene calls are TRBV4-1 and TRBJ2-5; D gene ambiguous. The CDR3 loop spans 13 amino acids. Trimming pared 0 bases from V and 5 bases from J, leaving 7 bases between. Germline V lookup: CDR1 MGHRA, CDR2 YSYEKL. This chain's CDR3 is CASSQDRMETQYF. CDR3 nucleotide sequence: TGCGCCAGCAGCCAAGACAGGATGGAGACCCAGTACTTC.

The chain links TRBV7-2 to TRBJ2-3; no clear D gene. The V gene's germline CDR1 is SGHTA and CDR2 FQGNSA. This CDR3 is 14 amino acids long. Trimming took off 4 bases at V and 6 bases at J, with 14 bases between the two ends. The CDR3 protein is CASSYFTAVDTQYF. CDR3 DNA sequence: TGTGCCAGCAGCTACTTTACTGCGGTCGATACGCAGTATTTT.

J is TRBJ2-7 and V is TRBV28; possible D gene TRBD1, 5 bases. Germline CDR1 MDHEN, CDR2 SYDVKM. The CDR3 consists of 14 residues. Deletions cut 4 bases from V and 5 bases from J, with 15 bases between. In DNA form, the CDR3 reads TGTGCCAGCAGTTCACTGCAGGGCCCCCACGAGCAGTACTTC. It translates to CASSSLQGPHEQYF. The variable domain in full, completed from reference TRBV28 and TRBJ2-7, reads DVKVTQSSRYLVKRTGEKVFLECVQDMDHENMFWYRQDPGLGLRLIYFSYDVKMKEKGDIPEGYSVSREKKERFSLILESASTNQTSMYLCASSSLQGPHEQYFGPGTRLTVT.

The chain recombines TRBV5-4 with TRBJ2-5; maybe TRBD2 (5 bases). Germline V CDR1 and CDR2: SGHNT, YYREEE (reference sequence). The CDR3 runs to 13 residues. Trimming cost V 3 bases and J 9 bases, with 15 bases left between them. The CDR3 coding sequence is TGTGCCAGCAGCTCCTACACCTCCGGGGCCCAGTACTTC. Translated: CASSSYTSGAQYF.

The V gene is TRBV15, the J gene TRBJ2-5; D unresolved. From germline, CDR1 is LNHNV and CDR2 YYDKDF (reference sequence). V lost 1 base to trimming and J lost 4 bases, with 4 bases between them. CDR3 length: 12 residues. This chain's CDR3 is CATSRGGETQYF. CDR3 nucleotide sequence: TGTGCCACCAGCAGAGGGGGAGAGACCCAGTACTTC.

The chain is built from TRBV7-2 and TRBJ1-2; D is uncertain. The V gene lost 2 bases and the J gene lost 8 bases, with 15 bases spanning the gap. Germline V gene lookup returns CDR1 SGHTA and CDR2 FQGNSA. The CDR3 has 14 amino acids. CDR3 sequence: CASSLPQDRQGYTF. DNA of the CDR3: TGTGCCAGCAGCTTACCTCAGGACCGCCAAGGCTACACCTTC.